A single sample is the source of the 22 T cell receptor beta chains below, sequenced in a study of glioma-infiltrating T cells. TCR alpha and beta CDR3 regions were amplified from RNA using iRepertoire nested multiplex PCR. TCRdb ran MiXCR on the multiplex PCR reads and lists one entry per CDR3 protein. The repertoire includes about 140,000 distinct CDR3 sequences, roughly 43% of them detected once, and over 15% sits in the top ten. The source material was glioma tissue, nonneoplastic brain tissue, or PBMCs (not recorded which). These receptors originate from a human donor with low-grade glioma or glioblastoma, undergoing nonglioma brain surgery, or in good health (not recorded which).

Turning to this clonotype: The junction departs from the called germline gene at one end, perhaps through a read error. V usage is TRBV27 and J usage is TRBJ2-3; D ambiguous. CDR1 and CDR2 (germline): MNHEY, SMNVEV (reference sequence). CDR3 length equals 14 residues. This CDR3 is CASSLMWSTNTQYF. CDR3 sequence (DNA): TGTGCCAGCAGTTTAATGTGGAGCACAAATACGCAGTATTTT.

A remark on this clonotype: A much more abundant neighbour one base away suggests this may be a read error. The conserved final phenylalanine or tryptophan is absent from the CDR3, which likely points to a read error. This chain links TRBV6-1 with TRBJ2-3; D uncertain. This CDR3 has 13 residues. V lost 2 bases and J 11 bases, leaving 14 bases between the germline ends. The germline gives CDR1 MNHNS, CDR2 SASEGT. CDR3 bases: TGTGCCAGCAGTGAACTCAGCATCTACGGGCAGTATATT. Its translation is CASSELSIYGQYI.

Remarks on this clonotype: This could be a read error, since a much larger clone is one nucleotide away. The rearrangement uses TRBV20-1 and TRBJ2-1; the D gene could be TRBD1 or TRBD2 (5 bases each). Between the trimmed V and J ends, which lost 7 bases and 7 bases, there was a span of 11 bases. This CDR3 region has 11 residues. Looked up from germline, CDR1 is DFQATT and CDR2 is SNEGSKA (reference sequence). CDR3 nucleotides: TGCAGTGATAGTTGGGGGAATGAGCAGTTCTTC. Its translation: CSDSWGNEQFF.

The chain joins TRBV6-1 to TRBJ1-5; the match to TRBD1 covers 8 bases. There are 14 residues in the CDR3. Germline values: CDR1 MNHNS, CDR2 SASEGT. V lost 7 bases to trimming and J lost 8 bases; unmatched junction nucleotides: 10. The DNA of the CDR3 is TGTGCCAGCACTAGGGACAGGCCCGCGGAGCCCCAGCATTTT. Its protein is CASTRDRPAEPQHF.

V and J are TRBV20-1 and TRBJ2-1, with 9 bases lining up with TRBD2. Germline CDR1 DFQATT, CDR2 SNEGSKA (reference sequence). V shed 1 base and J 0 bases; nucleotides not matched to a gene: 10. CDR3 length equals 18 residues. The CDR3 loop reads CSARGISGGLSSYNEQFF. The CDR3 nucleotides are TGCAGTGCTAGAGGTATAAGCGGGGGGCTATCCTCCTACAATGAGCAGTTCTTC.

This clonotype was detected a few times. The chain's CDR3 is CASRSGTSGINEQFF. Written as DNA, the CDR3 is TGTGCCAGCAGGTCCGGGACTAGCGGGATCAATGAGCAGTTCTTC. J is TRBJ2-1 and V is TRBV7-2; 13 nucleotides agree with TRBD2. This CDR3 comprises 15 residues. Unmatched junction bases numbered 5, after V lost 6 bases and J lost 6 bases. Germline V gene data show CDR1 as SGHTA and CDR2 as FQGNSA.

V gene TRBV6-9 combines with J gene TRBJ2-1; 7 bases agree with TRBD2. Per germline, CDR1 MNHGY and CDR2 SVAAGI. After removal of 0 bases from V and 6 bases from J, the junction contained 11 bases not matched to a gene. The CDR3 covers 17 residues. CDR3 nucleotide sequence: TGTGCCAGCAGTTATTCGAGTAGCGCGGGGGAAGCCAATGAGCAGTTCTTC. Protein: CASSYSSSAGEANEQFF.

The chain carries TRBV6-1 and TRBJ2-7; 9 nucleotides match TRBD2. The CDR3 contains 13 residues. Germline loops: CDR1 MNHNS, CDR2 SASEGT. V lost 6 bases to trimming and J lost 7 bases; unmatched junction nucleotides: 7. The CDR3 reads CASRDLAGSEQYF. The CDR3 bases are TGTGCCAGCAGAGACCTAGCGGGATCTGAGCAGTACTTC.

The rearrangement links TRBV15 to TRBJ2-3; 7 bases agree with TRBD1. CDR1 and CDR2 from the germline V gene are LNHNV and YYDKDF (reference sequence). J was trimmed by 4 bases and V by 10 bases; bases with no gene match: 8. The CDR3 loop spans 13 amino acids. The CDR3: CAIRQGWADTQYF. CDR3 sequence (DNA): TGTGCCATTCGACAGGGATGGGCAGATACGCAGTATTTT.

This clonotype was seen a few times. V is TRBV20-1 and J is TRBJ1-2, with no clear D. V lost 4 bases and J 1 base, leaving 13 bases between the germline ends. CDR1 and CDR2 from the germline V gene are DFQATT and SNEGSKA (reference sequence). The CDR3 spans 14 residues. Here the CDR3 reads CSATSGQFNYGYTF. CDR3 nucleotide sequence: TGCAGTGCTACTTCTGGCCAGTTTAACTATGGCTACACCTTC.

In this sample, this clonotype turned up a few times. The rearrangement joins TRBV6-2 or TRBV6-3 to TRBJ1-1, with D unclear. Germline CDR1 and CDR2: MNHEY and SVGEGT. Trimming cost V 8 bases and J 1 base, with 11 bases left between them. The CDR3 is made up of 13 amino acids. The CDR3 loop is CASWRQRNTEAFF. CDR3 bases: TGTGCCAGCTGGAGGCAGAGGAACACTGAAGCTTTCTTT.

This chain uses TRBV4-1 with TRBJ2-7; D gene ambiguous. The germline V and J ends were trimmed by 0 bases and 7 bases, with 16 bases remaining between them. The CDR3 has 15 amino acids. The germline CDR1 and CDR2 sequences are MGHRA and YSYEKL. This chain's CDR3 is CASSQDLNSEMEQYF. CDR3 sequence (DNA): TGCGCCAGCAGCCAAGATCTGAACAGTGAAATGGAGCAGTACTTC.

The CDR3 coding sequence is TGTGCCAGCAGCTTAGCGCAGGATGAGCAGTTCTTC. Its protein is CASSLAQDEQFF. The V gene is TRBV7-9, the J gene TRBJ2-1; D gene ambiguous. The CDR3 covers 12 residues. V shed 0 bases and J shed 8 bases, with 5 bases lying between them. CDR1 SEHNR and CDR2 FQNEAQ come from the germline V gene (reference sequence). Using reference TRBV7-9 and TRBJ2-1 for the parts outside the CDR3, the full variable domain is DTGVSQNPRHKITKRGQNVTFRCDPISEHNRLYWYRQTLGQGPEFLTYFQNEAQLEKSRLLSDRFSAERPKGSFSTLEIQRTEQGDSAMYLCASSLAQDEQFFGPGTRLTVL.

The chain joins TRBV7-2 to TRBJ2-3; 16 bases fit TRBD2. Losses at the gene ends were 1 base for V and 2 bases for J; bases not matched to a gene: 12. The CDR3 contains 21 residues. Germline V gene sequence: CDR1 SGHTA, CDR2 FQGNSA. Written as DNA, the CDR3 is TGTGCCAGCAGCTTAGAGTGGCCGGGACTAGCGGGAGGGGGTCACACAGATACGCAGTATTTT. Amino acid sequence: CASSLEWPGLAGGGHTDTQYF.

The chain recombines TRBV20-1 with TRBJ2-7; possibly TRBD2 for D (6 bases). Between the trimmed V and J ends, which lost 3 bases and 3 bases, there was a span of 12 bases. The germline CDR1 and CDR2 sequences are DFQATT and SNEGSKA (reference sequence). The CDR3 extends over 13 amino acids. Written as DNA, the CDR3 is TGCAGTGCTAGCGGGGACTTCCGCTACGAGCAGTACTTC. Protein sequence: CSASGDFRYEQYF.

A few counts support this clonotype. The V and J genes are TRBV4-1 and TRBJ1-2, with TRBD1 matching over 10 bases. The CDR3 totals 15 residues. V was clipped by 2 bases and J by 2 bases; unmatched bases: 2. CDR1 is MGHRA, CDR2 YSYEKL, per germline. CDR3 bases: TGCGCCAGCAGCCAAAGGACAGGGGGGAACTATGGCTACACCTTC. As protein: CASSQRTGGNYGYTF.

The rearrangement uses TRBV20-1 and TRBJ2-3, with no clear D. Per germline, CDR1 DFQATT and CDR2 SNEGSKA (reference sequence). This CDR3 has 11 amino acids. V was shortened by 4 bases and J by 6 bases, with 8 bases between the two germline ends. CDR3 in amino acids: CSATGSDTQYF. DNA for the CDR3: TGCAGTGCTACAGGTTCGGATACGCAGTATTTT.

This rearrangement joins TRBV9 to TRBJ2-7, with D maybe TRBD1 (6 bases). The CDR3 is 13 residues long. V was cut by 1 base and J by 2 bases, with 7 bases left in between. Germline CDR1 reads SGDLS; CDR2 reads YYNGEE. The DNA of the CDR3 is TGTGCCAGCAGCGTACGGGACACCTACGAGCAGTACTTC. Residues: CASSVRDTYEQYF.

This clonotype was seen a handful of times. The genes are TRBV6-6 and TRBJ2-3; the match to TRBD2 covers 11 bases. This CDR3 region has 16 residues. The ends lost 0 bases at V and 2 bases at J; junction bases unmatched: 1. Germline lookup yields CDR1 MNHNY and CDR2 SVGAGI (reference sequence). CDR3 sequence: CASSYSTSGATDTQYF. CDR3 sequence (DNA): TGTGCCAGCAGTTACTCGACTAGCGGGGCCACAGATACGCAGTATTTT.

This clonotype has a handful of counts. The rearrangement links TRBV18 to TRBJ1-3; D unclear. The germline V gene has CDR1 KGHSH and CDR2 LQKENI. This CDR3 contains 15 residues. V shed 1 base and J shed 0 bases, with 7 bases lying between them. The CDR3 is CASSPQASSGNTIYF. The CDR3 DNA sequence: TGTGCCAGCTCACCACAGGCAAGCTCTGGAAACACCATATATTTT. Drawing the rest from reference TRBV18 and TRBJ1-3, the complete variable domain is NAGVMQNPRHLVRRRGQEARLRCSPMKGHSHVYWYRQLPEEGLKFMVYLQKENIIDESGMPKERFSAEFPKEGPSILRIQQVVRGDSAAYFCASSPQASSGNTIYFGEGSWLTVV.

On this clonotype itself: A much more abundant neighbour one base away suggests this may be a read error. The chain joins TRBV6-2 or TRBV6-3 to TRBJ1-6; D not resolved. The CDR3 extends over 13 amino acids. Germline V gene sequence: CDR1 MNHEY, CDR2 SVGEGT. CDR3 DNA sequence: TGTGCCAGCACGTCGGGATTCGACTCACCCATCCACTTT. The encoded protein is CASTSGFDSPIHF.

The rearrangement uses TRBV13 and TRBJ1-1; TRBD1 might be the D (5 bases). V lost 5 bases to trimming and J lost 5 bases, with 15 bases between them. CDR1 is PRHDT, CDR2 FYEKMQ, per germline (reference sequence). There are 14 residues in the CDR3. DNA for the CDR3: TGTGCCAGCAGCGAAACGGACATGTGGACTGAAGCTTTCTTT. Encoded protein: CASSETDMWTEAFF.